One and the same sample provided the 24 T cell receptor beta chains below, sequenced in a study of shared clonotypes between healthy human individuals. Generated by immunoSEQ multiplex PCR, the TCRdb table keeps only in-frame clones and is missing some. In the table there are about 1.5 million clones, 95% to 99% of which are singletons. Sequencing was performed on naive CD4+ T cells sorted from blood. Specified subset: CD45RA+ positively selected. The receptor source for this set is a man aged 25-40 years in good health.

The chain employs TRBV27 and TRBJ1-3; 8 bases are a match to TRBD1. Germline CDR1 MNHEY, CDR2 SMNVEV (reference sequence). The CDR3 loop spans 17 amino acids. J gave up 5 bases and V 6 bases, and 15 bases lay outside the gene matches. The CDR3 DNA reads as TGTGCCAGCAGCCGAATTCAACCGGGACAGGATCGAAACACCATATATTTT. The encoded protein is CASSRIQPGQDRNTIYF.

This chain uses TRBV5-1 with TRBJ1-1, with 8 nucleotides matching TRBD1. Trimming at V came to 2 bases and at J to 1 base, leaving 10 bases not matched to a gene. Germline V lookup: CDR1 SGHRS, CDR2 YFSETQ. This CDR3 contains 17 residues. CDR3 region: CASSFWNSGGENTEAFF. The CDR3 DNA is TGCGCCAGCAGCTTTTGGAACTCAGGGGGCGAGAACACTGAAGCTTTCTTT.

Points on this clone: In the same sample, other DNA sequences code for this CDR3. The V call is TRBV19, the J call TRBJ2-6; D unresolved. The germline CDR1 and CDR2 sequences are LNHDA and SQIVND (reference sequence). V lost 3 bases and J 1 base, leaving 1 base between the germline ends. The CDR3 loop spans 13 amino acids. The DNA of the CDR3 is TGTGCCAGTAGTATTTCTGGGGCCAACGTCCTGACTTTC. This codes for CASSISGANVLTF.

The J gene is TRBJ1-3, the V gene TRBV9; D remains unclear. The V and J ends lost 3 bases and 2 bases respectively, with 6 bases between them. CDR1 is SGDLS, CDR2 YYNGEE, per germline. This CDR3 is 13 amino acids long. This CDR3 reads CASSEVTGNTIYF. DNA for the CDR3: TGTGCCAGCAGCGAGGTAACTGGAAACACCATATATTTT.

The rearrangement joins TRBV4-3 to TRBJ1-4; D call uncertain. The germline gives CDR1 LGHNA, CDR2 YSLEER. CDR3 size: 16 residues. V was shortened by 0 bases and J by 0 bases, with 8 bases between the two germline ends. Written as DNA, the CDR3 is TGCGCCAGCAGCCAAGAATCGAGAGCAACTAATGAAAAACTGTTTTTT. Its protein product is CASSQESRATNEKLFF.

The chain is built from TRBV15 and TRBJ1-2, with no clear D. In germline, CDR1 is LNHNV, CDR2 YYDKDF (reference sequence). The CDR3 totals 15 residues. Trimming shortened V by 2 bases and J by 3 bases, and 13 bases separated the two germline ends. The CDR3 nucleotides are TGTGCCACCAGCAGAACTCGGAGGCAGGACTATGGCTACACCTTC. Translating it yields CATSRTRRQDYGYTF.

The V gene is TRBV11-2, the J gene TRBJ2-7; 7 nucleotides line up with TRBD2. The CDR3 runs to 17 residues. Germline CDR1 is SGHAT and CDR2 is FQNNGV. Germline trimming cut 1 base from V and 3 bases from J; bases unmatched to any gene: 12. The DNA of the CDR3 is TGTGCCAGCAGCTTAGGTTTAAGGTCTAGCGGTAACTACGAGCAGTACTTC. It encodes CASSLGLRSSGNYEQYF.

V gene TRBV2 combines with J gene TRBJ2-6; unclear D gene. The CDR3 has 17 amino acids. CDR1 is SNHLY, CDR2 FYNNEI, per germline. The V gene lost 5 bases and the J gene lost 0 bases, with 14 bases spanning the gap. The CDR3 loop is CASSQRARSSGANVLTF. Written as DNA, the CDR3 is TGTGCCAGCAGTCAAAGGGCTCGTAGCTCTGGGGCCAACGTCCTGACTTTC.

The V and J genes are TRBV20-1 and TRBJ2-1; D gene unclear. The V end lost 0 bases, the J end lost 10 bases, and 7 bases lay between the germline ends. CDR1 DFQATT and CDR2 SNEGSKA come from the germline V gene (reference sequence). The CDR3 length is 11 residues. The CDR3 nucleotides are TGCAGTGCTAGAGATGTACTGGAGCAGTTCTTC. This gives the protein CSARDVLEQFF.

This rearrangement joins TRBV2 to TRBJ2-7; D is ambiguous. Trimming pared 1 base from V and 2 bases from J, leaving 9 bases between. This CDR3 spans 14 amino acids. Germline V gives CDR1 SNHLY, CDR2 FYNNEI. This CDR3 reads CASSEGLTAYEQYF. The CDR3 DNA is TGTGCCAGCAGTGAAGGCCTAACCGCCTACGAGCAGTACTTC.

The chain joins TRBV2 to TRBJ2-2; 7 bases match TRBD1. This CDR3 comprises 16 residues. With 1 base clipped from V and 0 bases from J, the junction kept 2 bases outside the gene matches. Per the germline V gene, CDR1 is SNHLY and CDR2 is FYNNEI. The CDR3 DNA follows: TGTGCCAGCAGTGAAGGGACAGGACCGAACACCGGGGAGCTGTTTTTT. Translated, it gives CASSEGTGPNTGELFF.

The chain is built from TRBV18 and TRBJ2-5; D ambiguous. The assigned J gene may be wrong: the sequence end matches TRBJ2-7 better. Germline V gene lookup returns CDR1 KGHSH and CDR2 LQKENI. The CDR3 consists of 11 residues. The CDR3 here is CASSSSYEQYF. The CDR3 coding sequence is TGTGCCAGCTCATCCTCCTACGAGCAGTACTTC.

This clone was picked up one time. The CDR3 region is CASSLAEMRNSYEQYF. The CDR3, as DNA: TGTGCCAGCAGCTTGGCTGAAATGAGGAATTCCTACGAGCAGTACTTC. This chain joins TRBV5-4 and TRBJ2-7; D remains ambiguous. V was trimmed by 0 bases and J by 1 base, leaving 14 bases between them. The CDR3 covers 16 residues. Germline lookup yields CDR1 SGHNT and CDR2 YYREEE (reference sequence).

In the case of this clone: An end of the junction differs from the germline gene, which may be a read error. This sequence joins TRBV7-7 and TRBJ2-1, with 9 bases fitting TRBD2. CDR1 and CDR2 from the germline V gene are SSHAT and FNYEAQ (reference sequence). The CDR3 extends over 15 amino acids. In nucleotides, the CDR3 is TGTGCTAGCAGTCCTCGTTTAGCGGGAGTATCTGAGCAGTTCTTC. It is translated as CASSPRLAGVSEQFF.

This sequence joins TRBV6-5 and TRBJ1-1, with 7 positions matching TRBD1. The CDR3 covers 15 residues. V lost 7 bases to trimming and J lost 4 bases; unmatched junction nucleotides: 12. Looked up from germline, CDR1 is MNHEY and CDR2 is SVGAGI. CDR3 nucleotides: TGTGCCAGCATTAGAAAGGGGGCCAGGAGCACTGAAGCTTTCTTT. Protein: CASIRKGARSTEAFF.

J is TRBJ2-1 and V is TRBV10-1; D perhaps matches TRBD1 (5 bases). This CDR3 is built from 16 residues. CDR1 is WNHNN and CDR2 is SYGVQD in the germline V gene (reference sequence). V lost 0 bases to trimming and J lost 4 bases, with 13 bases between them. The CDR3 spells CASSESAGLDYNEQFF. Here the CDR3 DNA reads TGCGCCAGCAGTGAGTCGGCAGGGTTGGATTACAATGAGCAGTTCTTC.

V and J are TRBV7-2 and TRBJ2-5, with 8 bases fitting TRBD1. The V and J ends lost 3 bases and 2 bases, in that order; junction bases with no gene match: 5. Germline V gene data show CDR1 as SGHTA and CDR2 as FQGNSA. The CDR3 has 15 amino acids. The CDR3 DNA follows: TGTGCCAGCAGCTTCAACAGGGGGAGACAAGAGACCCAGTACTTC. Its translation is CASSFNRGRQETQYF.

Turning to this clone: The same CDR3 can be traced to other DNA sequences in this sample. V usage is TRBV18 and J usage is TRBJ2-5; TRBD2 might be the D (6 bases). The length of the CDR3 is 15 residues. The ends were cut back, 0 bases at V and 0 bases at J, with 8 bases in the middle. Per the germline V gene, CDR1 is KGHSH and CDR2 is LQKENI. The CDR3 DNA follows: TGTGCCAGCTCACCACCGGGGGGTTACCAAGAGACCCAGTACTTC. Residues: CASSPPGGYQETQYF.

V gene TRBV29-1 combines with J gene TRBJ2-7; tentative D call: TRBD2 (6 bases). V gave up 2 bases and J gave up 6 bases, with 17 bases separating them. CDR1 and CDR2 (germline): SQVTM, ANQGSEA. There are 14 residues in the CDR3. This CDR3 is CSVELTRVGGEQYF. As DNA, the CDR3 is TGCAGCGTTGAATTGACCAGGGTGGGAGGCGAGCAGTACTTC.

The V gene is TRBV25-1, the J gene TRBJ2-5, with 9 bases fitting TRBD2. CDR1 MGHDK and CDR2 SYGVNS come from the germline V gene. Trimming removed 2 bases from V and 2 bases from J; junction bases left unmatched: 6. The CDR3 loop spans 16 amino acids. DNA for the CDR3: TGTGCCAGCAGTGAAGGGCTAGCGGGACCTCAAGAGACCCAGTACTTC. This codes for CASSEGLAGPQETQYF. Full variable domain (remainder filled in from reference TRBV25-1 and TRBJ2-5): EADIYQTPRYLVIGTGKKITLECSQTMGHDKMYWYQQDPGMELHLIHYSYGVNSTEKGDLSSESTVSRIRTEHFPLTLESARPSHTSQYLCASSEGLAGPQETQYFGPGTRLLVL.

The chain uses TRBV5-1 and TRBJ2-1, with 9 bases identical to TRBD1. Germline lookup yields CDR1 SGHRS and CDR2 YFSETQ. The CDR3 consists of 13 residues. With V trimmed by 1 base and J by 15 bases, 8 bases remained unmatched. The CDR3 sequence: CASSLNPGQGWFF. DNA for the CDR3: TGCGCCAGCAGCTTGAATCCGGGACAGGGTTGGTTCTTC.

The V and J genes are TRBV28 and TRBJ2-7; D remains unclear. Germline CDR1 is MDHEN and CDR2 is SYDVKM. There are 13 residues in the CDR3. Between the trimmed V and J ends, which lost 6 bases and 5 bases, there was a span of 14 bases. Here the CDR3 DNA reads TGTGCCAGCAGCGGCCCACTGAGCGACGAGCAGTACTTC. Amino acid sequence: CASSGPLSDEQYF.

The chain combines TRBV9 with TRBJ2-2, with 7 bases aligning to TRBD1. Germline V gene lookup returns CDR1 SGDLS and CDR2 YYNGEE. Unmatched junction bases numbered 6, after V lost 0 bases and J lost 4 bases. CDR3 length equals 16 residues. The CDR3: CASSVVAGGITGELFF. The CDR3 coding sequence is TGTGCCAGCAGCGTAGTCGCAGGGGGTATCACCGGGGAGCTGTTTTTT.

The chain employs TRBV19 and TRBJ2-1; D is possibly TRBD1 or TRBD2 (5 bases each). The V gene's germline CDR1 is LNHDA and CDR2 SQIVND (reference sequence). The CDR3 extends over 18 amino acids. V lost 6 bases, J lost 2 bases, and 23 bases lay in between. CDR3 protein: CASSKPAIGRQTYNEQFF. Written as DNA, the CDR3 is TGTGCCAGTAGCAAACCTGCAATAGGGAGACAGACCTACAATGAGCAGTTCTTC.